This passage covers 13 T cell receptor beta chains from one sample sequenced in a study of OX40 agonist ivuxolimab in advanced cancers. Measured with immunoSEQ multiplex PCR; TCRdb has only the in-frame clones, and not every one. The table has around 72,000 clones, more than 75% seen once. Sequencing used CD4+ or CD8+ T cells sorted from blood, obtained in a trial of the OX40 agonist ivuxolimab. These receptors were taken from an adult with an advanced solid tumor such as melanoma, head and neck, liver or kidney cancer.

This chain uses TRBV5-4 with TRBJ2-6; a weak D match, TRBD2 (5 bases). CDR1 is SGHNT and CDR2 is YYREEE in the germline V gene (reference sequence). V was trimmed by 3 bases and J by 2 bases, leaving 12 bases between them. The CDR3 loop spans 16 amino acids. CDR3 loop: CASSYGVLPGANVLTF. The CDR3 coding sequence is TGTGCCAGCAGCTACGGGGTCCTCCCTGGGGCCAACGTCCTGACTTTC.

This clone counts as medium-sized. The V call is TRBV10-1, the J call TRBJ1-4; the D is unclear. This CDR3 is built from 14 residues. CDR1 and CDR2 (germline): WNHNN, SYGVQD (reference sequence). Trimming removed 5 bases at V and 6 bases at J, with 13 bases between. CDR3 nucleotide sequence: TGCGCCAGCAGTCCCTCGGACGGTCATGAAAAACTGTTTTTT. Its protein is CASSPSDGHEKLFF.

This chain connects TRBV19 to TRBJ1-1; 7 bases match TRBD1. CDR1 is LNHDA and CDR2 is SQIVND in the germline V gene (reference sequence). This CDR3 has 16 residues. With V trimmed by 0 bases and J by 5 bases, 9 bases remained unmatched. The CDR3 loop is CASSIDCGQVGTEAFF. For the CDR3, the DNA is TGTGCCAGTAGTATAGACTGCGGACAGGTTGGAACTGAAGCTTTCTTT.

The rearrangement links TRBV30 to TRBJ2-7; D is unresolved. The CDR3 spans 13 residues. CDR1 and CDR2 (germline): GTSNPN, SVGIG (reference sequence). The V end was cut by 0 bases, the J end by 2 bases, with 8 bases between. CDR3 DNA: TGTGCCTGGAGTGTAGGAGTAGCCTACGAGCAGTACTTC. Protein sequence: CAWSVGVAYEQYF.

V and J are TRBV4-3 and TRBJ2-1; TRBD2 matches 7 bases. The CDR3 sequence is 16 residues long. V was clipped by 0 bases and J by 0 bases; unmatched bases: 2. CDR1 LGHNA and CDR2 YSLEER come from the germline V gene. The CDR3 DNA is TGCGCCAGCAGCCAAGAAGGCGGGAGCTCCTACAATGAGCAGTTCTTC. Translation: CASSQEGGSSYNEQFF.

V is TRBV19 and J is TRBJ2-4, with D unclear. V gave up 4 bases and J gave up 8 bases, with 15 bases separating them. This CDR3 spans 14 amino acids. Germline V gene data show CDR1 as LNHDA and CDR2 as SQIVND (reference sequence). Here the CDR3 DNA reads TGTGCCAGTAGTACCCCCCCTGGAGTCCACATTCAGTACTTC. The encoded protein is CASSTPPGVHIQYF.

By proportion, this clone is medium-sized. The CDR3 sequence is CASSRAGGSNQPQHF. CDR3 sequence (DNA): TGTGCCAGCAGCCGGGCGGGGGGGAGCAATCAGCCCCAGCATTTT. This sequence joins TRBV7-9 and TRBJ1-5; possibly TRBD1 for D (5 bases). The CDR3 is 15 residues long. V lost 5 bases and J 1 base, leaving 12 bases between the germline ends. Looked up from germline, CDR1 is SEHNR and CDR2 is FQNEAQ (reference sequence). The full variable domain, its missing parts supplied by reference TRBV7-9 and TRBJ1-5, is DTGVSQNPRHKITKRGQNVTFRCDPISEHNRLYWYRQTLGQGPEFLTYFQNEAQLEKSRLLSDRFSAERPKGSFSTLEIQRTEQGDSAMYLCASSRAGGSNQPQHFGDGTRLSIL.

This clone was recorded a few times. The J gene is TRBJ2-3, the V gene TRBV5-1; perhaps TRBD1 as D (5 bases). Per germline, CDR1 SGHRS and CDR2 YFSETQ. This CDR3 has 15 residues. The germline V and J ends were trimmed by 0 bases and 13 bases, with 21 bases remaining between them. The CDR3 DNA reads as TGCGCCAGCAGCTTGGGTCATCTAGGGGAAGATGTTGAGTATTTT. It codes for CASSLGHLGEDVEYF. Full variable domain (outside the CDR3, taken from reference TRBV5-1 and TRBJ2-3): KAGVTQTPRYLIKTRGQQVTLSCSPISGHRSVSWYQQTPGQGLQFLFEYFSETQRNKGNFPGRFSGRQFSNSRSEMNVSTLELGDSALYLCASSLGHLGEDVEYFGPGTRLTVL.

This clone was counted a single time. This chain joins TRBV30 and TRBJ1-2; D may be TRBD1 (6 bases). This CDR3 comprises 12 residues. Trimming shortened V by 3 bases and J by 9 bases, and 14 bases separated the two germline ends. Germline loops: CDR1 GTSNPN, CDR2 SVGIG (reference sequence). CDR3 region: CAWRDSVDSYTF. In DNA form, the CDR3 reads TGTGCCTGGAGGGACAGTGTTGATAGCTACACCTTC.

Written as DNA, the CDR3 is TGTGCCAGCAGTGAAGTTGGAGGGGAGGGGGACACTGAAGCTTTCTTT. It codes for CASSEVGGEGDTEAFF. The chain links TRBV2 to TRBJ1-1, with D tentatively TRBD1 (6 bases). The CDR3 has 16 amino acids. The germline V and J ends were trimmed by 1 base and 3 bases, with 15 bases remaining between them. CDR1 is SNHLY and CDR2 is FYNNEI in the germline V gene.

The chain recombines TRBV5-5 with TRBJ2-4; 10 bases align to TRBD2. The CDR3 extends over 15 amino acids. Germline values: CDR1 SGHKS, CDR2 YYEKEE (reference sequence). V trimming: 1 base; J trimming: 4 bases; junction bases outside the gene matches: 2. In DNA, the CDR3 is TGTGCCAGCAGCTTGACTAGCGGGACAAAAAACATTCAGTACTTC. This codes for CASSLTSGTKNIQYF.

This sequence joins TRBV28 and TRBJ1-3; D not resolved. CDR3 size: 17 residues. V was pared by 8 bases and J by 1 base, with 21 bases between. Germline CDR1 and CDR2: MDHEN and SYDVKM. CDR3 DNA: TGTGCCAGCTATCAATTTGCAAGCTCAAAGTCTGGAAACACCATATATTTT. This encodes CASYQFASSKSGNTIYF. Using reference TRBV28 and TRBJ1-3 for the parts outside the CDR3, the full variable domain is DVKVTQSSRYLVKRTGEKVFLECVQDMDHENMFWYRQDPGLGLRLIYFSYDVKMKEKGDIPEGYSVSREKKERFSLILESASTNQTSMYLCASYQFASSKSGNTIYFGEGSWLTVV.

This rearrangement joins TRBV5-4 to TRBJ1-6; 9 nucleotides match TRBD1. V lost 2 bases to trimming and J lost 7 bases; unmatched junction nucleotides: 4. The length of the CDR3 is 15 residues. Germline assignment: CDR1 SGHNT and CDR2 YYREEE (reference sequence). In DNA, the CDR3 is TGTGCCAGCAGCTTCGGGACAGGGCGGAATTCACCCCTCCACTTT. Translation: CASSFGTGRNSPLHF.